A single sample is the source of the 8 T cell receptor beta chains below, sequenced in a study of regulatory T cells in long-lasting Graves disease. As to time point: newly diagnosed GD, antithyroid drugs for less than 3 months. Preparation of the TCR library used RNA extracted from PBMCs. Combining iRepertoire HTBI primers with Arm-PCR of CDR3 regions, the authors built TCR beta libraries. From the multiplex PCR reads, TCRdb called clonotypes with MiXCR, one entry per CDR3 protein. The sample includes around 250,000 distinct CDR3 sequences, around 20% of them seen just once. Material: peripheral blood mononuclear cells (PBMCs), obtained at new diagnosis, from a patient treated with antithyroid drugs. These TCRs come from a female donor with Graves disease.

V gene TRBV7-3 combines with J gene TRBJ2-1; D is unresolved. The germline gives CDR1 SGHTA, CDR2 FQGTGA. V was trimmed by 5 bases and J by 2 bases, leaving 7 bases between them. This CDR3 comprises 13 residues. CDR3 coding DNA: TGTGCCAGCAGCCTCATTCCCTACAATGAGCAGTTCTTC. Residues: CASSLIPYNEQFF.

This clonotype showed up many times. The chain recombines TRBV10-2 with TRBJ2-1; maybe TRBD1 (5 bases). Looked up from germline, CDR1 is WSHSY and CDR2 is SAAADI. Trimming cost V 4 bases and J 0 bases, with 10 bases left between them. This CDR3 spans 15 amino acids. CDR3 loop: CASSAGSPSYNEQFF. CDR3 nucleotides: TGCGCCAGCAGTGCAGGGTCCCCCTCCTACAATGAGCAGTTCTTC.

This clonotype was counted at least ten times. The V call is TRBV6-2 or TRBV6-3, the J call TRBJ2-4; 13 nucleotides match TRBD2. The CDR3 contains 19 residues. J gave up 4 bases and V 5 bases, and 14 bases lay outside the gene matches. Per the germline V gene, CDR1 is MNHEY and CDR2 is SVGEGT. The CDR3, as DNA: TGTGCCAGCAGTGAAGGGGCTCTCGGGACTAGCGGGGCAAAAAACATTCAGTACTTC. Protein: CASSEGALGTSGAKNIQYF.

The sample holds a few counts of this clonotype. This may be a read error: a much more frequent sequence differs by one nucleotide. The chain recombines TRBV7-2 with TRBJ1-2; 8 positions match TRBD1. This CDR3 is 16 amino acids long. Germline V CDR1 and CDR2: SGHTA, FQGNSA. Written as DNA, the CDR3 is TGTGCCAGCAGCTCGACCGGGACAGGATTGAACTATGGCTACGCCTTC. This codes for CASSSTGTGLNYGYAF.

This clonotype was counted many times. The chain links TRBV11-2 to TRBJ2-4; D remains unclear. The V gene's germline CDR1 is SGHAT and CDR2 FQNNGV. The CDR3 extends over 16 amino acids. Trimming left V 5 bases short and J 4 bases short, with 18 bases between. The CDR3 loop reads CASSLTGGVGKNIQYF. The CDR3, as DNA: TGTGCCAGCAGCCTCACGGGTGGGGTGGGTAAAAACATTCAGTACTTC.

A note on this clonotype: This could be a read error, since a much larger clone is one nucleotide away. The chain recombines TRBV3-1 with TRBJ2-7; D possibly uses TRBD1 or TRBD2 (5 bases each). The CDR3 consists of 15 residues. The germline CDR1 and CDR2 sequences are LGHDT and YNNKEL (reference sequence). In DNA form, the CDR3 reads TGTGCCGGCAGCCGGGACCTGATAGCCGCCTACGAGCAGTACTTC. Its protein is CAGSRDLIAAYEQYF.

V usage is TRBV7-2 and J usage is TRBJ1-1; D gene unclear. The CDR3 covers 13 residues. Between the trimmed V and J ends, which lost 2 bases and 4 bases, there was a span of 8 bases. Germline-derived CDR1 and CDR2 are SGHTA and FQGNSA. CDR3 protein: CASSLSRTTEAFF. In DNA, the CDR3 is TGTGCCAGCAGCTTATCTAGAACCACTGAAGCTTTCTTT.

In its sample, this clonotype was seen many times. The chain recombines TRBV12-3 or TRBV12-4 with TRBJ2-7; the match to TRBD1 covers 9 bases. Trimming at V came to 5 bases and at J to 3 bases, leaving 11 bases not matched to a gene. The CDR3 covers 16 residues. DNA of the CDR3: TGTGCCAGCAGTCCGGGACAGGGCTCTGGTGTCTACGAGCAGTACTTC. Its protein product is CASSPGQGSGVYEQYF.